This is a list of T cell receptor beta chains from one sample in a study of monozygotic twins with inflammatory bowel disease. TCRdb re-called the 5' RACE reads and catalogs CDR3 proteins one per entry, DNA excluded. The sample has 300,000 to 450,000 distinct CDR3 sequences; the top ten hold 2% to 3%. The material sequenced was blood. The source of these receptors is a human donor with ulcerative colitis or Crohn's disease, or a healthy co-twin of an affected twin (not recorded which). The CDR3 runs from the conserved cysteine through the conserved F or W.

v_gene	j_gene	CDR3aa
TRBV3-1	TRBJ2-2	CASSQGQAITGELFF
TRBV7-2	TRBJ1-1	CASSLVPGGVEGSEAFF
TRBV12-3/TRBV12-4	TRBJ2-3	CASSPGGRSTDTQYF
TRBV5-1	TRBJ2-3	CASAWQGPSTDTQYF
TRBV5-5	TRBJ2-7	CASSLAPRQRTYEQYF
TRBV30	TRBJ1-3	CAWSDRLRSGNTIYF
TRBV7-3	TRBJ2-2	CASRLQENTGELFF
TRBV5-1	TRBJ1-4	CASSFGRGGEKLFF
TRBV7-3	TRBJ2-1	CASSLGSGSSYNEQFF
TRBV7-6	TRBJ2-7	CASSSQGTSGISYEQYF
TRBV19	TRBJ1-4	CASSIDREGQGPNEKLFF
TRBV20-1	TRBJ2-3	CSASLRGGLQSTDTQYF
TRBV2	TRBJ1-3	CASRGDSGNTIYF
TRBV28	TRBJ1-2	CASLGQGTYGYTF
TRBV5-1	TRBJ2-7	CASSHGGIEQYF
TRBV2	TRBJ1-6	CASNPTTYNSPLHF
TRBV5-6	TRBJ1-6	CASSFLDGHNSPLHF